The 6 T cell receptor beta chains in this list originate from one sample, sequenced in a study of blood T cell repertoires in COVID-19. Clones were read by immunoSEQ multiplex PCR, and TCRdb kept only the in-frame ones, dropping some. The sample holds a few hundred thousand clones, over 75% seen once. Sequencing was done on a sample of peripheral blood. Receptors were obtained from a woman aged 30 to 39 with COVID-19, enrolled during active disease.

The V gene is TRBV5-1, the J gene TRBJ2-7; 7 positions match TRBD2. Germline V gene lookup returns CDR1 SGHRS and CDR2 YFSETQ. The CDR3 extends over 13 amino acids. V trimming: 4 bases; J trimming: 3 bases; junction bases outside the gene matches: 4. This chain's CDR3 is CASSIRTSYEQYF. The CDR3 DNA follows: TGCGCCAGCAGCATTAGGACTAGCTACGAGCAGTACTTC.

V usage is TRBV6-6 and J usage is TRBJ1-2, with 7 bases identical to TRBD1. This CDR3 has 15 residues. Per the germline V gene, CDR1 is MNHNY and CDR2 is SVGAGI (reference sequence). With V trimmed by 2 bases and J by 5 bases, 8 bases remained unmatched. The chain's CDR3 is CASSYSGGGQYGYTF. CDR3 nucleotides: TGTGCCAGCAGTTACAGCGGAGGGGGCCAGTATGGCTACACCTTC.

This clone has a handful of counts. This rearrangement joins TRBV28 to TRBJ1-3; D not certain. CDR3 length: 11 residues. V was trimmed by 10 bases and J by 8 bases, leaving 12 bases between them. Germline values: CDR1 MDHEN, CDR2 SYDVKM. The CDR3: CATSGGYTIYF. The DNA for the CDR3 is TGTGCCACCTCCGGCGGGTACACCATATATTTT.

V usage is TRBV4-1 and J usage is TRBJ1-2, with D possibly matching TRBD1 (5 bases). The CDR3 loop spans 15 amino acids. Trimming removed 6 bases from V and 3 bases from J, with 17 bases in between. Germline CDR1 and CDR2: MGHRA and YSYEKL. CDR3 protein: CASRAQGRVDYGYTF. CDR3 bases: TGCGCCAGCAGAGCTCAGGGAAGGGTAGACTATGGCTACACCTTC.

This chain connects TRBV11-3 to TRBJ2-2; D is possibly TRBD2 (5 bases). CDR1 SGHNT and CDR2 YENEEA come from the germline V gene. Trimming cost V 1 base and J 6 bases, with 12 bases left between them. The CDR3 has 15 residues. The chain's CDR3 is CASSLAKGSPGELFF. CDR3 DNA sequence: TGTGCCAGCAGCTTAGCTAAAGGGAGTCCCGGGGAGCTGTTTTTT.

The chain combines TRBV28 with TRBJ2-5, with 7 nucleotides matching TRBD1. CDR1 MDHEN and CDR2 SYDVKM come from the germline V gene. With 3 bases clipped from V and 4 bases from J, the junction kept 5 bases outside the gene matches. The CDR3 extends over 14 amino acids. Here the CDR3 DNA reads TGTGCCAGCAGTTTCCAAGCAGGGGGAGAGACCCAGTACTTC. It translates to CASSFQAGGETQYF.